This T cell receptor (beta chain) came from a study of blood T cell repertoires in COVID-19. Study-wide context: T cells, B-cell-depleted T cells, or PBMCs provided the cDNA or gDNA that served as material.

The method was immunoSEQ multiplex PCR; TCRdb's version includes in-frame clones alone and lacks a portion of them. The repertoire holds 50,000 or so clones, over 90% seen once, with more than 9.5% in the top ten. The V and J ends lost 0 bases and 0 bases, in that order; junction bases with no gene match: 12. Germline V gene sequence: CDR1 MGHRA, CDR2 YSYEKL. This CDR3 has 19 amino acids. This chain connects TRBV4-1 to TRBJ2-3; TRBD2 matches at 7 bases. Sequences were obtained from peripheral blood. This receptor was taken from a woman at least 80 years old with acute or convalescent COVID-19. The CDR3 sequence is CASSQDTSDTFISTDTQYF. CDR3 DNA sequence: TGCGCCAGCAGCCAAGATACTAGCGACACATTCATTAGCACAGATACGCAGTATTTT.